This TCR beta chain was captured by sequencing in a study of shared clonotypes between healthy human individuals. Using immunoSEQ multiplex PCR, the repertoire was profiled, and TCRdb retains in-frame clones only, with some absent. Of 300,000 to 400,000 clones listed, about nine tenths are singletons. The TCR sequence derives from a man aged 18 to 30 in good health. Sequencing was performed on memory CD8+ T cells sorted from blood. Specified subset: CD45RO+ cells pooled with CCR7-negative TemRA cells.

The CDR3 region has the DNA TGTGCCACGCTCGCGGGACACCTAACCTACGAGCAGTACTTC. This encodes CATLAGHLTYEQYF. The chain employs TRBV28 and TRBJ2-7; D is perhaps TRBD1 or TRBD2 (6 bases each). This CDR3 is built from 14 residues. The germline gives CDR1 MDHEN, CDR2 SYDVKM. V dropped 10 bases and J dropped 2 bases, with 18 bases sitting between them.